The 10 T cell receptor beta chains reported below all come from one sample, sequenced in a study of somatic mutations in cytotoxic T cells in rheumatoid arthritis. Measured with immunoSEQ multiplex PCR; TCRdb has only the in-frame clones, and not every one. The sample lists some 30,000 clones; 82% were seen once. Source material: CD8+ T cells sorted from blood. Every receptor here comes from an adult with rheumatoid arthritis.

This sequence joins TRBV25-1 and TRBJ1-1, with D possibly TRBD1 on 5 matching bases. The CDR3 is made up of 14 amino acids. The V gene's germline CDR1 is MGHDK and CDR2 SYGVNS. Trimming took 4 bases from V and 0 from J, leaving 9 bases between them. Here the CDR3 reads CASSGPGLNTEAFF. The CDR3, as DNA: TGTGCCAGCAGTGGACCGGGACTGAACACTGAAGCTTTCTTT.

This rearrangement joins TRBV5-4 to TRBJ2-7; D may match TRBD1 or TRBD2 (5 bases each). The CDR3 length is 13 residues. Between the trimmed V and J ends, which lost 1 base and 5 bases, there was a span of 10 bases. In germline, CDR1 is SGHNT, CDR2 YYREEE (reference sequence). CDR3 sequence (DNA): TGTGCCAGCAGCTTGTGGGGGTCGGACGAGCAGTACTTC. Residues: CASSLWGSDEQYF.

The V call is TRBV5-1, the J call TRBJ2-7, with D unclear. Germline V gives CDR1 SGHRS, CDR2 YFSETQ. The V gene lost 0 bases and the J gene lost 0 bases, with 10 bases spanning the gap. This CDR3 comprises 15 residues. The CDR3 protein is CASSLESESSYEQYF. The CDR3 DNA is TGCGCCAGCAGCTTGGAGTCAGAGAGCTCCTACGAGCAGTACTTC.

The chain couples TRBV27 to TRBJ1-5, with D possibly TRBD1 on 5 matching bases. The CDR3 consists of 14 residues. The V and J ends lost 5 bases and 4 bases respectively, with 12 bases between them. Looked up from germline, CDR1 is MNHEY and CDR2 is SMNVEV (reference sequence). CDR3 nucleotide sequence: TGTGCCAGCAGTCCGGGACGGAGGAATCAGCCCCAGCATTTT. This encodes CASSPGRRNQPQHF.

The gene calls are TRBV19 and TRBJ1-1; D possibly corresponds to TRBD1 (6 bases). Trimming took 3 bases from V and 0 from J, leaving 8 bases between them. Germline CDR1 is LNHDA and CDR2 is SQIVND (reference sequence). There are 14 residues in the CDR3. The CDR3 loop is CASSIRGMNTEAFF. CDR3 sequence (DNA): TGTGCCAGTAGTATCAGGGGTATGAACACTGAAGCTTTCTTT. The full variable domain, in which reference TRBV19 and TRBJ1-1 provide the parts outside the CDR3, is DGGITQSPKYLFRKEGQNVTLSCEQNLNHDAMYWYRQDPGQGLRLIYYSQIVNDFQKGDIAEGYSVSREKKESFPLTVTSAQKNPTAFYLCASSIRGMNTEAFFGQGTRLTVV.

The chain links TRBV7-9 to TRBJ1-1; 10 bases are a match to TRBD1. With 5 bases clipped from V and 4 bases from J, the junction kept 7 bases outside the gene matches. There are 15 residues in the CDR3. CDR1 and CDR2 (germline): SEHNR, FQNEAQ (reference sequence). CDR3 protein: CASSPLGTGATEAFF. CDR3 bases: TGTGCCAGCAGCCCGTTGGGGACAGGGGCCACTGAAGCTTTCTTT.

This chain connects TRBV5-1 to TRBJ2-2; 8 nucleotides align to TRBD1. CDR3 size: 16 residues. Germline CDR1 is SGHRS and CDR2 is YFSETQ. With V trimmed by 4 bases and J by 6 bases, 11 bases remained unmatched. In DNA, the CDR3 is TGCGCCAGCAGCGTAAAGGACAGGGAGTTAGCCGGGGAGCTGTTTTTT. Its translation is CASSVKDRELAGELFF. Looking up the rest from reference TRBV5-1 and TRBJ2-2 gives the full variable domain: KAGVTQTPRYLIKTRGQQVTLSCSPISGHRSVSWYQQTPGQGLQFLFEYFSETQRNKGNFPGRFSGRQFSNSRSEMNVSTLELGDSALYLCASSVKDRELAGELFFGEGSRLTVL.

J is TRBJ1-2 and V is TRBV27; 9 bases are a match to TRBD1. The CDR3 consists of 15 residues. CDR1 is MNHEY, CDR2 SMNVEV, per germline (reference sequence). V lost 5 bases and J lost 1; bases outside the gene matches: 5. CDR3: CASSLRTGVNYGYTF. The CDR3 DNA sequence: TGTGCCAGCAGTCTCAGGACAGGGGTTAACTATGGCTACACCTTC.

This clone was observed a few times. The chain combines TRBV7-9 with TRBJ2-2; no definite D call. Trimming took off 5 bases at V and 0 bases at J, with 16 bases between the two ends. CDR1 is SEHNR and CDR2 is FQNEAQ in the germline V gene (reference sequence). The CDR3 has 17 amino acids. Written as DNA, the CDR3 is TGTGCCAGCAGCCACACAAGCGACTCCGCGAACACCGGGGAGCTGTTTTTT. This sequence encodes CASSHTSDSANTGELFF.

The V call is TRBV5-4, the J call TRBJ2-2; 7 bases align to TRBD1. V shed 4 bases and J 1 base; nucleotides not matched to a gene: 7. Germline V gives CDR1 SGHNT, CDR2 YYREEE (reference sequence). The CDR3 has 16 residues. The CDR3: CASSTRQGGNTGELFF. DNA of the CDR3: TGTGCCAGCAGCACACGACAGGGTGGGAACACCGGGGAGCTGTTTTTT.